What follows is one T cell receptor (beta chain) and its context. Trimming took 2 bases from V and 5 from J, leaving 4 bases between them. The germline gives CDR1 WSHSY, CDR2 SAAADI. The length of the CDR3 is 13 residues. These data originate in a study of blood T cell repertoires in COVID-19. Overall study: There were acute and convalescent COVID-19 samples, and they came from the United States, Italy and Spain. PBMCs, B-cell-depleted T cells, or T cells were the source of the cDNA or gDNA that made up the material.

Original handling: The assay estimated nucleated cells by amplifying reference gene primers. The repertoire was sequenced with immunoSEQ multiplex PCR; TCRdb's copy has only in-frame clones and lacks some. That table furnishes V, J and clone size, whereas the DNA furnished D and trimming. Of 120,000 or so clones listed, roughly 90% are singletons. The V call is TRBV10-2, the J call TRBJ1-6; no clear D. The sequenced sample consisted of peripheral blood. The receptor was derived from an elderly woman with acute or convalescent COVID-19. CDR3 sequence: CASSEADNSPLHF. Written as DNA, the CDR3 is TGCGCCAGCAGTGAGGCGGATAATTCACCCCTCCACTTT.